Each of the 7 T cell receptor beta chains below was sequenced from the same sample in a study of blood T cell repertoires in COVID-19. The protocol was immunoSEQ multiplex PCR, while the TCRdb copy is restricted to in-frame clones and leaves out a portion. The sample carries about 330,000 clones, around nine tenths recorded once. Sequencing was done on a sample of peripheral blood. The receptors originated from a woman aged 45-65 years with active or convalescent COVID-19.

Remarks on this clone: This sample includes further DNA sequences coding for the same CDR3. The rearrangement links TRBV29-1 to TRBJ1-2, with D hard to call. Germline CDR1 SQVTM, CDR2 ANQGSEA. The length of the CDR3 is 12 residues. Trimming took 4 bases from V and 2 from J, leaving 8 bases between them. The CDR3, as DNA: TGCAGCGTTGGGTCAGGCAACTATGGCTACACCTTC. This encodes CSVGSGNYGYTF.

The J gene is TRBJ1-2, the V gene TRBV2, with TRBD1 matching 8 bases. CDR1 SNHLY and CDR2 FYNNEI come from the germline V gene. V lost 6 bases to trimming and J lost 4 bases; unmatched junction nucleotides: 13. The CDR3 is 16 residues long. The CDR3 DNA is TGTGCCAGCAGCCTTCGGACAGGGTTGATATCCTATGGCTACACCTTC. This encodes CASSLRTGLISYGYTF.

The chain recombines TRBV30 with TRBJ1-6, with a weak D call TRBD1 (5 bases). Germline V lookup: CDR1 GTSNPN, CDR2 SVGIG (reference sequence). V lost 5 bases and J lost 10, with 18 bases in between. The CDR3 runs to 14 residues. The CDR3 bases are TGTGCCTGGGCCGAGGGGAGGGATCGCTCACCCCTCCACTTT. Translating it yields CAWAEGRDRSPLHF. The full variable domain, in which reference TRBV30 and TRBJ1-6 provide the parts outside the CDR3, is SQTIHQWPATLVQPVGSPLSLECTVEGTSNPNLYWYRQAAGRGLQLLFYSVGIGQISSEVPQNLSASRPQDRQFILSSKKLLLSDSGFYLCAWAEGRDRSPLHFGNGTRLTVT.

The rearrangement links TRBV18 to TRBJ1-5; unclear D gene. The V end was cut by 4 bases, the J end by 0 bases, with 16 bases between. This CDR3 is 17 amino acids long. Germline V gives CDR1 KGHSH, CDR2 LQKENI. CDR3 bases: TGTGCCAGCTCACGGGAGTCTCTAGTCTATAGCAATCAGCCCCAGCATTTT. Its protein is CASSRESLVYSNQPQHF.

The chain is built from TRBV11-2 and TRBJ2-5; D may be TRBD1 (6 bases). V lost 5 bases to trimming and J lost 5 bases, with 18 bases between them. The CDR3 is 15 amino acids. The germline V gene encodes CDR1 SGHAT and CDR2 FQNNGV. Here the CDR3 reads CASSQGTKKRETQYF. CDR3 nucleotide sequence: TGTGCCAGCAGCCAGGGGACAAAAAAGAGGGAGACCCAGTACTTC.

This chain links TRBV7-6 with TRBJ2-1; 7 positions agree with TRBD2. V dropped 5 bases and J dropped 7; count of bases not matched to a gene: 14. The germline gives CDR1 SGHVS, CDR2 FNYEAQ. CDR3 length: 16 residues. The CDR3: CASSLSGGYSGNEQFF. CDR3 in DNA: TGTGCCAGCAGCCTTTCGGGGGGTTATAGTGGGAATGAGCAGTTCTTC.

The chain combines TRBV7-9 with TRBJ1-2, with D tentatively TRBD1 (5 bases). Germline V gene data show CDR1 as SEHNR and CDR2 as FQNEAQ (reference sequence). V lost 3 bases to trimming and J lost 6 bases, with 14 bases between them. This CDR3 comprises 14 residues. CDR3 coding DNA: TGTGCCAGCAGCTTCCCCAGGGATGAGGATGGCTACACCTTC. Residues: CASSFPRDEDGYTF.